The 20 T cell receptor beta chains given below trace back to one sample, sequenced in a study of early T cells in non-severe SARS-CoV-2 infection. MiXCR, run by TCRdb on the 5' RACE reads, gives a single entry per CDR3 protein. The sample carries around 57,000 distinct CDR3 sequences, around an eighth recorded once. Specimen: whole blood. These TCRs come from an adult who was a healthcare worker with PCR-confirmed SARS-CoV-2 infection or an uninfected control (not recorded which).

This clonotype has a handful of counts. The chain combines TRBV7-9 with TRBJ2-2; no definite D call. Germline values: CDR1 SEHNR, CDR2 FQNEAQ (reference sequence). This CDR3 has 13 amino acids. V was clipped by 5 bases and J by 5 bases, with 9 bases between them. Here the CDR3 reads CASSPRATGELFF. The DNA of the CDR3 is TGTGCCAGCAGCCCACGAGCGACCGGGGAGCTGTTTTTT. Filled out from reference TRBV7-9 and TRBJ2-2, the complete variable domain reads DTGVSQNPRHKITKRGQNVTFRCDPISEHNRLYWYRQTLGQGPEFLTYFQNEAQLEKSRLLSDRFSAERPKGSFSTLEIQRTEQGDSAMYLCASSPRATGELFFGEGSRLTVL.

V gene TRBV7-8 combines with J gene TRBJ1-5; D perhaps matches TRBD1 (6 bases). The V and J ends lost 5 bases and 2 bases respectively, with 19 bases between them. The V gene's germline CDR1 is SGHVS and CDR2 FQNEAQ. This CDR3 contains 17 residues. In DNA, the CDR3 is TGTGCCAGCAGCCTTCCTGTTGGGGGCTCAGGCAATCAGCCCCAGCATTTT. It codes for CASSLPVGGSGNQPQHF.

This clonotype has a handful of counts. V gene TRBV19 combines with J gene TRBJ2-2, with 7 positions matching TRBD1. This CDR3 spans 16 amino acids. CDR1 and CDR2 from the germline V gene are LNHDA and SQIVND (reference sequence). V shed 4 bases and J 1 base; nucleotides not matched to a gene: 6. The CDR3 here is CASSRYRDRNTGELFF. The CDR3 DNA follows: TGTGCCAGTAGTAGGTACCGGGACAGGAACACCGGGGAGCTGTTTTTT.

This clonotype appeared many times. V and J are TRBV24-1 and TRBJ1-1; 8 positions match TRBD1. Germline values: CDR1 KGHDR, CDR2 SFDVKD. CDR3 length: 12 amino acids. The J segment lost 10 bases and the V segment lost 3 bases, leaving 3 bases of the junction unmatched. The CDR3 is CATSDITGGAFF. The CDR3 nucleotides are TGTGCCACCAGTGATATAACAGGGGGAGCTTTCTTT.

This clonotype was observed many times. The V gene is TRBV12-3 or TRBV12-4, the J gene TRBJ1-2; D uncertain. This CDR3 has 12 residues. The germline V and J ends were trimmed by 5 bases and 0 bases, with 4 bases remaining between them. CDR3 sequence: CASSQTNYGYTF. In DNA, the CDR3 is TGTGCCAGCAGTCAGACTAACTATGGCTACACCTTC.

This clonotype was counted many times. The rearrangement links TRBV12-3 or TRBV12-4 to TRBJ1-5, with TRBD1 matching 9 bases. The V and J ends lost 5 bases and 4 bases, in that order; junction bases with no gene match: 9. The CDR3 runs 16 residues. The CDR3 reads CASSTLLGQGNQPQHF. CDR3 DNA sequence: TGTGCCAGCAGTACACTGCTGGGACAGGGTAATCAGCCCCAGCATTTT.

This clonotype was picked up many times. CDR3 DNA: TGCAGTGCTAGATACAGAAACTACGAGCAGTACTTC. Translated, it gives CSARYRNYEQYF. The chain employs TRBV20-1 and TRBJ2-7; no clear D. With 2 bases removed from V and 3 bases from J, the gap between germline ends came to 8 bases. The CDR3 extends over 12 amino acids. The V gene's germline CDR1 is DFQATT and CDR2 SNEGSKA (reference sequence).

This clonotype turned up a few times. J is TRBJ1-4 and V is TRBV10-3; D unclear. The CDR3 is 15 residues long. Trimming pared 0 bases from V and 3 bases from J, leaving 8 bases between. Germline CDR1 is ENHRY and CDR2 is SYGVKD. Here the CDR3 reads CAISESRGSNEKLFF. The DNA for the CDR3 is TGTGCCATCAGTGAGTCCCGGGGTTCTAATGAAAAACTGTTTTTT.

This clonotype has just a few counts. The chain carries TRBV30 and TRBJ2-1; a possible D gene is TRBD2 (5 bases). The CDR3 contains 12 residues. V gave up 2 bases and J gave up 7 bases, with 9 bases separating them. Germline loops: CDR1 GTSNPN, CDR2 SVGIG (reference sequence). Here the CDR3 reads CAWSRGLNEQFF. The CDR3 DNA sequence: TGTGCCTGGAGTAGAGGGTTGAATGAGCAGTTCTTC.

This clonotype was detected ten times or more. The gene calls are TRBV10-3 and TRBJ2-3; weak D call: TRBD1 (5 bases). Germline V gives CDR1 ENHRY, CDR2 SYGVKD. The CDR3 is 16 amino acids. V gave up 0 bases and J gave up 1 base, with 11 bases separating them. The CDR3 sequence: CAISESGRVGTDTQYF. DNA of the CDR3: TGTGCCATCAGTGAGTCCGGCAGGGTGGGCACAGATACGCAGTATTTT.

Turning to this clonotype: A junction end diverges from the germline sequence, so it may reflect a read error. This chain joins TRBV28 and TRBJ1-6, with TRBD1 identical over 8 bases. Germline V gene lookup returns CDR1 MDHEN and CDR2 SYDVKM. This CDR3 contains 14 residues. The CDR3 loop reads CASSLQGATSPLHF. CDR3 sequence (DNA): TGTGCCAGCAGTCTTCAGGGGGCTACTTCACCCCTCCATTTT.

This clonotype has more than one count but fewer than ten. The J gene is TRBJ2-7, the V gene TRBV11-2, with a tentative D call TRBD2 (6 bases). CDR3 length: 13 residues. Germline CDR1 reads SGHAT; CDR2 reads FQNNGV. The V and J ends lost 5 bases and 12 bases respectively, with 20 bases between them. This CDR3 is CASSPAGSGALYF. The CDR3 DNA reads TGTGCCAGCAGCCCAGCGGGTTCCGGGGCTTTGTACTTC.

J is TRBJ2-2 and V is TRBV5-1; the match to TRBD2 covers 7 bases. Germline V gene data show CDR1 as SGHRS and CDR2 as YFSETQ. The CDR3 runs to 16 residues. V gave up 0 bases and J gave up 4 bases; unmatched junction bases: 6. DNA for the CDR3: TGCGCCAGCAGCTTGGAGGCGGGAGAATCCACCGGGGAGCTGTTTTTT. Translated, it gives CASSLEAGESTGELFF. The variable domain in full, with the rest retrieved from reference TRBV5-1 and TRBJ2-2, is KAGVTQTPRYLIKTRGQQVTLSCSPISGHRSVSWYQQTPGQGLQFLFEYFSETQRNKGNFPGRFSGRQFSNSRSEMNVSTLELGDSALYLCASSLEAGESTGELFFGEGSRLTVL.

The table lists this clonotype with a few counts. This sequence joins TRBV7-9 and TRBJ1-4; no reliable D call. The length of the CDR3 is 15 residues. V was clipped by 5 bases and J by 6 bases, with 16 bases between them. Looked up from germline, CDR1 is SEHNR and CDR2 is FQNEAQ (reference sequence). The CDR3 spells CASSLARFRHEKLFF. The CDR3 DNA reads as TGTGCCAGCAGCCTCGCGCGGTTCAGGCATGAAAAACTGTTTTTT. The full variable domain, in which reference TRBV7-9 and TRBJ1-4 provide the parts outside the CDR3, is DTGVSQNPRHKITKRGQNVTFRCDPISEHNRLYWYRQTLGQGPEFLTYFQNEAQLEKSRLLSDRFSAERPKGSFSTLEIQRTEQGDSAMYLCASSLARFRHEKLFFGSGTQLSVL.

The rearrangement uses TRBV20-1 and TRBJ2-1; 14 bases align to TRBD2. The CDR3 has 15 residues. V lost 5 bases to trimming and J lost 7 bases; unmatched junction nucleotides: 7. In germline, CDR1 is DFQATT, CDR2 SNEGSKA (reference sequence). In nucleotides, the CDR3 is TGCAGTGCTTTCGGGACTAGCGGGAGTAATAATGAGCAGTTCTTC. Amino acids: CSAFGTSGSNNEQFF.

This clonotype was seen repeatedly, ten times or more. The chain combines TRBV5-1 with TRBJ1-2; 7 bases map to TRBD1. After removal of 0 bases from V and 2 bases from J, the junction contained 4 bases not matched to a gene. Germline assignment: CDR1 SGHRS and CDR2 YFSETQ. This CDR3 has 15 residues. This CDR3 is CASSLGAGGNYGYTF. The CDR3 region has the DNA TGCGCCAGCAGCTTGGGTGCAGGGGGGAACTATGGCTACACCTTC.

This clonotype was recorded a few times. The chain employs TRBV7-2 and TRBJ2-5; D not resolved. The CDR3 runs 13 residues. CDR1 and CDR2 from the germline V gene are SGHTA and FQGNSA. Trimming removed 5 bases at V and 5 bases at J, with 12 bases between. CDR3 nucleotides: TGTGCCAGCAGCGTATTAGCTGAGGAGACCCAGTACTTC. Translation gives CASSVLAEETQYF.

This clonotype was recorded many times. V and J are TRBV18 and TRBJ2-7, with no clear D. The CDR3 is 13 amino acids. The ends were cut back, 4 bases at V and 2 bases at J, with 9 bases in the middle. Per germline, CDR1 KGHSH and CDR2 LQKENI. The CDR3: CASSRESTYEQYF. In nucleotides, the CDR3 is TGTGCCAGCTCACGAGAGAGCACCTACGAGCAGTACTTC.

The chain employs TRBV21-1 and TRBJ2-1; the table names TRBD2, a call not compared with the DNA. TRBV21-1 is labeled a pseudogene. CDR3 length: 16 amino acids. CDR3 region: CATHLQDKRESNEQFF. Written as DNA, the CDR3 is TGTGCCACCCACCTTCAAGACAAGCGGGAGTCCAATGAGCAGTTCTTC.

In its sample, this clonotype was seen a few times. The V and J genes are TRBV28 and TRBJ2-7, with TRBD1 matching over 8 bases. V trimming: 5 bases; J trimming: 6 bases; junction bases outside the gene matches: 12. Germline V gene data show CDR1 as MDHEN and CDR2 as SYDVKM. CDR3 length equals 15 residues. Here the CDR3 DNA reads TGTGCCAGCAGTCCACCTCCGACAGGGGTCGTCGAGCAGTACTTC. Translated, it gives CASSPPPTGVVEQYF.